The present T cell receptor (beta chain) was sequenced within a study of blood T cell repertoires in COVID-19. The CDR3 runs 14 residues. The V gene end was trimmed by 5 bases and the J gene end by 3 bases; junction bases not matched to a gene: 3. The germline V gene encodes CDR1 MDHEN and CDR2 SYDVKM. Original processing notes: By means of reference gene primer amplification, nucleated cell counts were estimated. TCRdb keeps only in-frame clones here, not all; method: immunoSEQ multiplex PCR. The DNA gave D and trimming, while V, J and clone size come from that table. Counted here are 300,000 to 350,000 clones, approximately 89% occurring once; the ten biggest clones make up 5%.

The sequenced sample consisted of PBMCs or T cells enriched from blood (not recorded which). This clonotype was obtained from a man aged 25-40 years who had recovered from COVID-19. The chain links TRBV28 to TRBJ1-4, with TRBD1 matching 7 bases. DNA of the CDR3: TGTGCCAGCAGTGGAGACAGGGCTAATGAAAAACTGTTTTTT. As protein: CASSGDRANEKLFF. The full variable domain, completed using reference TRBV28 and TRBJ1-4, is DVKVTQSSRYLVKRTGEKVFLECVQDMDHENMFWYRQDPGLGLRLIYFSYDVKMKEKGDIPEGYSVSREKKERFSLILESASTNQTSMYLCASSGDRANEKLFFGSGTQLSVL.